The 8 T cell receptor delta chains in this list originate from one sample, sequenced in a study of gamma-delta chains in newborns, infants, children. TCRdb redid clone calling on the reads using CATT. The table lists more than 9,000 delta-chain clones, 9% to 10% of them singletons, with approximately 9% in the top ten. Sequenced input: blood. The receptors come from a child who was a newborn, infant or young child, either healthy, febrile or measles-vaccinated (not recorded which).

This clone was observed a handful of times. Other DNA sequences in the same sample also yield this CDR3. J is TRDJ2 and V is TRDV2; TRDD3 aligns across 7 bases. The CDR3 spans 16 residues. Unmatched junction bases numbered 3, after V lost 0 bases and J lost 0 bases. Germline lookup yields CDR1 GEAIGNYY and CDR2 EKD. The CDR3 is CACDTVGEALTAQLFF. CDR3 DNA sequence: TGTGCCTGTGACACCGTGGGGGAGGCTTTGACAGCACAACTCTTCTTT.

The V gene is TRDV2, the J gene TRDJ1, with 10 nucleotides matching TRDD3. This CDR3 spans 21 amino acids. Germline V gives CDR1 GEAIGNYY, CDR2 EKD. With V trimmed by 0 bases and J by 0 bases, 18 bases remained unmatched. The CDR3 loop is CACDTLTLLGDLPSYTDKLIF. The CDR3 DNA sequence: TGTGCCTGTGACACCTTGACCCTACTGGGGGATCTACCCTCGTACACCGATAAACTCATCTTT.

This clone qualifies as medium-sized (0.01 to 0.1%). CDR3 in amino acids: CACDALEVLGDTPDKLIF. CDR3 bases: TGTGCCTGTGACGCACTGGAAGTACTGGGGGATACACCCGATAAACTCATCTTT. The chain couples TRDV2 to TRDJ1, with 12 bases matching TRDD3. In germline, CDR1 is GEAIGNYY, CDR2 EKD. V shed 3 bases, J shed 3 bases, and the junction held 13 bases outside the gene matches. The CDR3 loop spans 18 amino acids.

This clone showed up just a few times. The rearrangement links TRDV1 to TRDJ1, with 12 nucleotides matching TRDD3. Germline trimming cut 3 bases from V and 0 bases from J; bases unmatched to any gene: 11. There are 19 residues in the CDR3. Germline values: CDR1 TSWWSYY, CDR2 QGS. CDR3 DNA sequence: TGTGCTCTTGGGGAGTCCTCTTACTGGGGGATACCGTACACCGATAAACTCATCTTT. Amino acid sequence: CALGESSYWGIPYTDKLIF.

The rearrangement joins TRDV1 to TRDJ1; TRDD3 matches 10 bases. The CDR3 runs 20 residues. Per the germline V gene, CDR1 is TSWWSYY and CDR2 is QGS. J was trimmed by 0 bases and V by 4 bases; bases with no gene match: 17. The DNA of the CDR3 is TGTGCTCTTGGGGGGGCTACGTGCCCAGATACTGGGGGATACACCGATAAACTCATCTTT. This gives the protein CALGGATCPDTGGYTDKLIF.

This clone was found a few times. The chain combines TRDV1 with TRDJ1; 10 positions agree with TRDD3. The V gene end was trimmed by 3 bases and the J gene end by 0 bases; junction bases not matched to a gene: 25. Germline V gives CDR1 TSWWSYY, CDR2 QGS. The CDR3 contains 23 residues. The CDR3 loop is CALGDPFPATPYWGIGDTDKLIF. CDR3 bases: TGTGCTCTTGGGGACCCTTTCCCAGCGACCCCTTACTGGGGGATCGGGGACACCGATAAACTCATCTTT.

The V call is TRDV1, the J call TRDJ3; maybe TRDD3 (6 bases). V lost 4 bases and J 2 bases, leaving 15 bases between the germline ends. This CDR3 has 18 residues. Germline CDR1 TSWWSYY, CDR2 QGS. In DNA form, the CDR3 reads TGTGCTCTTGGGGTAAGGAATGGGGGGGCCTGGGACACCCGACAGATGTTTTTC. Its translation is CALGVRNGGAWDTRQMFF.

This clone has a handful of counts. The chain has TRDV2 and TRDJ3; 7 bases fit TRDD3. Per germline, CDR1 GEAIGNYY and CDR2 EKD. J lost 0 bases, V lost 0 bases, and 7 bases had no gene match. The CDR3 length is 19 residues. Written as DNA, the CDR3 is TGTGCCTGTGACACCGGGGATATTAGGAGCTCCTGGGACACCCGACAGATGTTTTTC. As protein: CACDTGDIRSSWDTRQMFF.